The 13 T cell receptor beta chains reported below all come from one sample, sequenced in a study of T cell repertoires in cytomegalovirus infection. MiXCR was run by TCRdb on the reads, yielding one entry per CDR3 protein. The sample carries roughly 640,000 distinct CDR3 sequences, more than 20% recorded once. Material for sequencing was CD8+ T cells from PBMCs. These receptors originate from a human donor in good health (CMV status not recorded). Some clones in this sample may be carry-over from other donors' samples.

This clonotype came up a few times. The gene calls are TRBV7-9 and TRBJ2-1; 8 nucleotides align to TRBD2. The CDR3 loop spans 15 amino acids. Germline CDR1 and CDR2: SEHNR and FQNEAQ (reference sequence). J was trimmed by 7 bases and V by 4 bases; bases with no gene match: 9. The CDR3 DNA follows: TGTGCCAGCAGCTCCACTAGCGGAAGGTCGAATGAGCAGTTCTTC. Protein: CASSSTSGRSNEQFF.

This clonotype turned up a few times. The chain couples TRBV2 to TRBJ2-7; D is ambiguous. The germline CDR1 and CDR2 sequences are SNHLY and FYNNEI. V was trimmed by 7 bases and J by 2 bases, leaving 6 bases between them. The CDR3 is 11 residues long. As DNA, the CDR3 is TGTGCCAGCAAACCCGCCTACGAGCAGTACTTC. This codes for CASKPAYEQYF.

This clonotype was recorded many times. The V and J genes are TRBV7-2 and TRBJ2-3; D remains unclear. Germline V gene data show CDR1 as SGHTA and CDR2 as FQGNSA. CDR3 length equals 15 residues. Trimming removed 4 bases at V and 5 bases at J, with 16 bases between. In DNA, the CDR3 is TGTGCCAGCAGCTCCTCCTTTCTCACCGGAGATACGCAGTATTTT. Translated, it gives CASSSSFLTGDTQYF.

This chain uses TRBV27 with TRBJ2-5, with TRBD2 as a possible D gene (6 bases). CDR1 is MNHEY and CDR2 is SMNVEV in the germline V gene (reference sequence). Trimming stripped 6 bases from V and 5 bases from J, with 22 bases between. This CDR3 has 16 residues. Here the CDR3 DNA reads TGTGCCAGCAGCCGACTAGATCCCACTAGCTGGGAGACCCAGTACTTC. Translating it yields CASSRLDPTSWETQYF.

This clonotype was detected many times. The genes are TRBV3-1 and TRBJ2-3, with D maybe TRBD2 (6 bases). Per germline, CDR1 LGHDT and CDR2 YNNKEL (reference sequence). This CDR3 region has 15 residues. V dropped 0 bases and J dropped 1 base, with 8 bases sitting between them. CDR3 sequence reads: CASSQEGGGTDTQYF. CDR3 nucleotides: TGTGCCAGCAGCCAAGAAGGAGGGGGCACAGATACGCAGTATTTT.

The chain couples TRBV6-6 to TRBJ2-1; TRBD2 agrees at 10 bases. The CDR3 has 17 amino acids. V gave up 0 bases and J gave up 8 bases; unmatched junction bases: 10. Germline lookup yields CDR1 MNHNY and CDR2 SVGAGI (reference sequence). The CDR3 loop reads CASSYSPPSGGPDEQFF. The CDR3 bases are TGTGCCAGCAGTTACTCGCCGCCTAGCGGGGGCCCAGATGAGCAGTTCTTC.

The chain joins TRBV29-1 to TRBJ2-1, with 11 nucleotides matching TRBD1. The CDR3 covers 12 residues. The germline gives CDR1 SQVTM, CDR2 ANQGSEA. V lost 7 bases and J lost 7; bases outside the gene matches: 3. CDR3 residues: CSGGQGANEQFF. The CDR3 bases are TGCAGCGGAGGACAGGGGGCAAATGAGCAGTTCTTC.

The V and J genes are TRBV28 and TRBJ1-6, with a possible D match to TRBD1 (5 bases). The CDR3 loop spans 17 amino acids. Per germline, CDR1 MDHEN and CDR2 SYDVKM. V gave up 3 bases and J gave up 7 bases, with 19 bases separating them. CDR3 nucleotides: TGTGCCAGCAGTTTTCAAAAACAGGCTGGTAGGAATTCACCCCTCCACTTT. As protein: CASSFQKQAGRNSPLHF. Filled out from reference TRBV28 and TRBJ1-6, the complete variable domain reads DVKVTQSSRYLVKRTGEKVFLECVQDMDHENMFWYRQDPGLGLRLIYFSYDVKMKEKGDIPEGYSVSREKKERFSLILESASTNQTSMYLCASSFQKQAGRNSPLHFGNGTRLTVT.

This clonotype was counted a few times. This rearrangement joins TRBV4-1 to TRBJ2-3; 10 positions agree with TRBD2. V was clipped by 7 bases and J by 0 bases; unmatched bases: 4. This CDR3 has 15 residues. Germline assignment: CDR1 MGHRA and CDR2 YSYEKL. Here the CDR3 reads CASNPAGGSTDTQYF. The CDR3 DNA follows: TGCGCCAGCAACCCAGCGGGGGGGAGCACAGATACGCAGTATTTT.

As to this clonotype: Since a much larger clone is just one base distant, this may be a read error. The chain combines TRBV12-3 or TRBV12-4 with TRBJ1-5, with TRBD1 as a possible D gene (5 bases). Trimming left V 6 bases short and J 11 bases short, with 17 bases between. The CDR3 consists of 13 residues. CDR3 DNA sequence: TGTGCCAGCAGCCTCCAGGGCGAAGGGTCCCAGCATTTT. As protein: CASSLQGEGSQHF.

This clonotype was seen a few times. The chain carries TRBV7-2 and TRBJ2-3; D remains ambiguous. The CDR3 extends over 15 amino acids. V gave up 3 bases and J gave up 1 base, with 11 bases separating them. Germline V gives CDR1 SGHTA, CDR2 FQGNSA. CDR3 bases: TGTGCCAGCAGCTTCCGCACCGAGCGCACAGATACGCAGTATTTT. The encoded protein is CASSFRTERTDTQYF.

The rearrangement links TRBV29-1 to TRBJ2-1, with 11 bases matching TRBD2. Germline lookup yields CDR1 SQVTM and CDR2 ANQGSEA. The CDR3 runs to 14 residues. The V segment lost 5 bases and the J segment 8 bases; nucleotides outside the gene matches: 8. Here the CDR3 reads CSVSRLAGIDEQFF. CDR3 DNA sequence: TGCAGCGTTTCCCGACTAGCGGGGATTGATGAGCAGTTCTTC.

The table lists this clonotype with a few counts. The V and J genes are TRBV7-9 and TRBJ1-2; tentatively, D is TRBD1 (5 bases). Trimming cost V 1 base and J 8 bases, with 14 bases left between them. CDR1 and CDR2 (germline): SEHNR, FQNEAQ (reference sequence). CDR3 length: 14 amino acids. The CDR3 nucleotides read TGTGCCAGCAGCTTAGTGGGGCTCAATAACGGCTACACCTTC. This sequence encodes CASSLVGLNNGYTF.